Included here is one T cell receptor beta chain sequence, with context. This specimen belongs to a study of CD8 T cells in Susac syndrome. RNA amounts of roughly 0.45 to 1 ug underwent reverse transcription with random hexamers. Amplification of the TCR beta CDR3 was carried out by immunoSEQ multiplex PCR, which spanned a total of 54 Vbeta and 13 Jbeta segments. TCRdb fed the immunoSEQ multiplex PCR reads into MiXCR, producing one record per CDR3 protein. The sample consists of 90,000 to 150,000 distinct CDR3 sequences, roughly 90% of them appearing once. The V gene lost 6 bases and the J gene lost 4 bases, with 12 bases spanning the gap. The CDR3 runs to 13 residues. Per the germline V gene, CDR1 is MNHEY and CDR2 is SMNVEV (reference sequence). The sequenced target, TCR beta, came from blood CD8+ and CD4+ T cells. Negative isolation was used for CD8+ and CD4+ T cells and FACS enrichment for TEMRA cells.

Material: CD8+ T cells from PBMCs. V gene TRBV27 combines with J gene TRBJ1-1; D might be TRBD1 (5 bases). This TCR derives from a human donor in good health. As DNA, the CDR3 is TGTGCCAGCAGGTCCCCCGGGGCCACTGAAGCTTTCTTT. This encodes CASRSPGATEAFF.